This passage covers 26 T cell receptor beta chains from one sample sequenced in a study of PD-L1 blockade in urothelial cancer. The time point was: peripheral blood 6 weeks after treatment start. Here immunoSEQ multiplex PCR was the method, and the copy in TCRdb shows in-frame clones only, minus some. The table includes 24,000 or so clones, approximately 77% detected once. Material: PBMCs, obtained around atezolizumab (anti-PD-L1) treatment. These receptors all stem from a man in his sixties or seventies with urothelial cancer.

J is TRBJ1-2 and V is TRBV19; TRBD1 aligns across 7 bases. Germline V gives CDR1 LNHDA, CDR2 SQIVND (reference sequence). The CDR3 loop spans 13 amino acids. V lost 3 bases and J lost 6; bases outside the gene matches: 4. CDR3 DNA sequence: TGTGCCAGTAGTATTACAGGGGCCAATGGCTACACCTTC. It translates to CASSITGANGYTF.

V usage is TRBV27 and J usage is TRBJ2-1; a weak D match, TRBD2 (5 bases). This CDR3 spans 15 amino acids. From germline, CDR1 is MNHEY and CDR2 SMNVEV (reference sequence). Deletions cut 1 base from V and 6 bases from J, with 13 bases between. CDR3 loop: CASSLFGGLSNEQFF. Written as DNA, the CDR3 is TGTGCCAGCAGTTTATTCGGCGGGCTAAGCAATGAGCAGTTCTTC.

This chain connects TRBV10-1 to TRBJ2-2; D is possibly TRBD1 (6 bases). V was trimmed by 5 bases and J by 5 bases, leaving 12 bases between them. CDR3 length: 14 amino acids. Germline-derived CDR1 and CDR2 are WNHNN and SYGVQD (reference sequence). CDR3 sequence (DNA): TGCGCCAGCAGTAAGACTACAGGGACCGGGGAGCTGTTTTTT. Its translation is CASSKTTGTGELFF.

This chain's CDR3 is CASSRPGGTEAFF. CDR3 nucleotides: TGTGCCAGCAGCCGACCGGGGGGCACTGAAGCTTTCTTT. This chain uses TRBV11-1 with TRBJ1-1, with a possible D match to TRBD1 (5 bases). V was clipped by 5 bases and J by 4 bases, with 11 bases between them. The CDR3 length is 13 residues. Germline V lookup: CDR1 SGHAT, CDR2 FQDESV (reference sequence).

The V gene is TRBV10-1, the J gene TRBJ1-1; 9 bases are shared with TRBD1. Trimming at V came to 8 bases and at J to 2 bases, leaving 3 bases not matched to a gene. This CDR3 is built from 13 residues. CDR1 WNHNN and CDR2 SYGVQD come from the germline V gene (reference sequence). The CDR3 DNA reads as TGCGCCAGCTCGGGACAGGGAAACACTGAAGCTTTCTTT. Residues: CASSGQGNTEAFF.

This clone appeared once. V gene TRBV28 combines with J gene TRBJ2-7; 9 nucleotides line up with TRBD1. J gave up 7 bases and V 6 bases, and 13 bases lay outside the gene matches. The V gene's germline CDR1 is MDHEN and CDR2 SYDVKM. The CDR3 length is 15 residues. The CDR3 sequence: CASSSLGQGMEEQYF. The CDR3 region has the DNA TGTGCCAGCAGCTCCCTAGGACAGGGGATGGAGGAGCAGTACTTC.

The V gene is TRBV7-3, the J gene TRBJ2-1, with 8 bases matching TRBD2. The CDR3 runs 14 residues. Trimming cost V 5 bases and J 6 bases; bases outside gene matches: 6. In germline, CDR1 is SGHTA, CDR2 FQGTGA. The DNA of the CDR3 is TGTGCCAGCAGCCCCGGGACTAGAAGCAATGAGCAGTTCTTC. Its protein is CASSPGTRSNEQFF.

The chain uses TRBV11-3 and TRBJ2-1; 12 bases map to TRBD2. V was pared by 2 bases and J by 0 bases, with 5 bases of the junction left unmatched. The germline V gene has CDR1 SGHNT and CDR2 YENEEA. The CDR3 consists of 18 residues. CDR3 region: CASSLLAGGSSSYNEQFF. The CDR3, as DNA: TGTGCCAGCAGCTTACTAGCGGGAGGGTCGAGCTCCTACAATGAGCAGTTCTTC.

The chain couples TRBV19 to TRBJ2-2, with D maybe TRBD1 (5 bases). The germline V gene has CDR1 LNHDA and CDR2 SQIVND (reference sequence). V was cut by 4 bases and J by 5 bases, with 8 bases left in between. CDR3 length: 13 amino acids. In DNA form, the CDR3 reads TGTGCCAGTAGTACGCAGGGAACCGGGGAGCTGTTTTTT. This translates into CASSTQGTGELFF.

This chain joins TRBV10-1 and TRBJ2-4, with 7 bases matching TRBD2. This CDR3 region has 14 residues. V lost 0 bases and J lost 7; bases outside the gene matches: 3. Germline V CDR1 and CDR2: WNHNN, SYGVQD (reference sequence). The DNA for the CDR3 is TGCGCCAGCAGTGAGTCGGGAGGGCAGAACATTCAGTACTTC. It translates to CASSESGGQNIQYF.

V is TRBV4-3 and J is TRBJ2-7, with 9 bases identical to TRBD2. CDR1 and CDR2 from the germline V gene are LGHNA and YSLEER. J was trimmed by 7 bases and V by 0 bases; bases with no gene match: 7. The CDR3 sequence is 15 residues long. The CDR3 region is CASSQDSGRTEEQYF. The CDR3, as DNA: TGCGCCAGCAGCCAAGACAGCGGGAGGACGGAAGAGCAGTACTTC.

The J gene is TRBJ1-5, the V gene TRBV30, with D uncertain. Trimming removed 0 bases from V and 7 bases from J, with 10 bases in between. The CDR3 is 13 residues long. Germline V gives CDR1 GTSNPN, CDR2 SVGIG (reference sequence). The CDR3 DNA reads as TGTGCCTGGAGTGTACATTCGGGGCAGCCCCAGCATTTT. Translated: CAWSVHSGQPQHF.

This clone has only a few counts. The gene calls are TRBV15 and TRBJ2-3; the match to TRBD1 covers 10 bases. In germline, CDR1 is LNHNV, CDR2 YYDKDF (reference sequence). The CDR3 spans 17 residues. After removal of 0 bases from V and 2 bases from J, the junction contained 5 bases not matched to a gene. In nucleotides, the CDR3 is TGTGCCACCAGCAGAGACCTCGGGACAGGGGACACAGATACGCAGTATTTT. Translated, it gives CATSRDLGTGDTDTQYF. The full variable domain, rest sourced from reference TRBV15 and TRBJ2-3, is DAMVIQNPRYQVTQFGKPVTLSCSQTLNHNVMYWYQQKSSQAPKLLFHYYDKDFNNEADTPDNFQSRRPNTSFCFLDIRSPGLGDTAMYLCATSRDLGTGDTDTQYFGPGTRLTVL.

This chain joins TRBV19 and TRBJ2-1; 10 bases are a match to TRBD2. CDR1 and CDR2 from the germline V gene are LNHDA and SQIVND (reference sequence). The CDR3 is 16 amino acids. With 8 bases clipped from V and 0 bases from J, the junction kept 7 bases outside the gene matches. The CDR3 is CASLLSSGSSYNEQFF. The CDR3 nucleotides read TGTGCCAGTCTCCTTTCTAGCGGGAGCTCCTACAATGAGCAGTTCTTC.

The chain uses TRBV19 and TRBJ2-1; 10 nucleotides align to TRBD1. There are 13 residues in the CDR3. The germline CDR1 and CDR2 sequences are LNHDA and SQIVND (reference sequence). With 6 bases clipped from V and 6 bases from J, the junction kept 2 bases outside the gene matches. The CDR3 nucleotides are TGTGCCAGTAGGGACAGGGGGACCAATGAGCAGTTCTTC. As protein: CASRDRGTNEQFF.

The chain has TRBV7-9 and TRBJ2-1; 12 bases fit TRBD2. CDR1 SEHNR and CDR2 FQNEAQ come from the germline V gene (reference sequence). This CDR3 comprises 15 residues. V gave up 4 bases and J gave up 5 bases; unmatched junction bases: 3. The CDR3 coding sequence is TGTGCCAGCAGCTCGGGACTAGCGGGTAACAATGAGCAGTTCTTC. Translating it yields CASSSGLAGNNEQFF.

The rearrangement uses TRBV9 and TRBJ1-1; 8 bases agree with TRBD1. Germline-derived CDR1 and CDR2 are SGDLS and YYNGEE. J lost 3 bases, V lost 3 bases, and 4 bases had no gene match. The CDR3 spans 14 residues. CDR3 nucleotide sequence: TGTGCCAGCAGCGGGACAGGGACGGACACTGAAGCTTTCTTT. Amino acids: CASSGTGTDTEAFF.

V usage is TRBV4-3 and J usage is TRBJ2-5; tentatively, D is TRBD1 (5 bases). V lost 0 bases and J lost 3, with 14 bases in between. The CDR3 sequence is 16 residues long. Per germline, CDR1 LGHNA and CDR2 YSLEER. CDR3 in amino acids: CASSQDMGRREETQYF. The CDR3 nucleotides read TGCGCCAGCAGCCAAGATATGGGGCGCAGGGAAGAGACCCAGTACTTC.

This chain uses TRBV28 with TRBJ2-1; 8 positions match TRBD1. This CDR3 spans 17 amino acids. The germline V gene encodes CDR1 MDHEN and CDR2 SYDVKM. V dropped 6 bases and J dropped 2; count of bases not matched to a gene: 12. In DNA form, the CDR3 reads TGTGCCAGCAGCCCCGACAGGGGCCCTCCCGCCTACAATGAGCAGTTCTTC. It yields the protein CASSPDRGPPAYNEQFF.

The genes are TRBV10-3 and TRBJ2-1, with D perhaps TRBD2 (6 bases). Germline values: CDR1 ENHRY, CDR2 SYGVKD. V lost 6 bases and J lost 12, with 18 bases in between. This CDR3 contains 13 residues. In DNA form, the CDR3 reads TGTGCCATCAGGCCCGGGGAGGCGGGATGGCAGTTCTTC. Amino acid sequence: CAIRPGEAGWQFF.

V and J are TRBV27 and TRBJ1-2; 8 nucleotides line up with TRBD1. The V gene end was trimmed by 4 bases and the J gene end by 4 bases; junction bases not matched to a gene: 11. This CDR3 has 16 amino acids. The germline gives CDR1 MNHEY, CDR2 SMNVEV (reference sequence). CDR3 protein: CASSSHGRGRPYGYTF. In DNA, the CDR3 is TGTGCCAGCAGTTCCCACGGCAGGGGGCGCCCCTATGGCTACACCTTC.

J is TRBJ1-5 and V is TRBV19; D unresolved. CDR1 and CDR2 from the germline V gene are LNHDA and SQIVND (reference sequence). The V and J ends lost 3 bases and 6 bases respectively, with 18 bases between them. The CDR3 spans 16 residues. CDR3 protein: CASSIGDGVLAQPQHF. CDR3 nucleotide sequence: TGTGCCAGTAGTATCGGTGACGGAGTTTTGGCTCAGCCCCAGCATTTT.

The chain combines TRBV7-9 with TRBJ2-3; TRBD2 aligns across 7 bases. Germline trimming cut 5 bases from V and 5 bases from J; bases unmatched to any gene: 13. The germline gives CDR1 SEHNR, CDR2 FQNEAQ (reference sequence). The CDR3 covers 16 residues. The CDR3 sequence: CASSPPLSGTGDTQYF. CDR3 DNA: TGTGCCAGCAGCCCCCCCTTAAGCGGGACTGGAGATACGCAGTATTTT.

This chain connects TRBV7-2 to TRBJ2-3; no clear D gene. V was shortened by 6 bases and J by 6 bases, with 13 bases between the two germline ends. The germline V gene has CDR1 SGHTA and CDR2 FQGNSA. This CDR3 has 13 amino acids. In DNA, the CDR3 is TGTGCCAGCAGTCCTCTATGGTCCGATACGCAGTATTTT. This codes for CASSPLWSDTQYF.

This chain uses TRBV9 with TRBJ2-5; 7 bases are a match to TRBD2. V lost 0 bases to trimming and J lost 0 bases; unmatched junction nucleotides: 2. Germline V gene sequence: CDR1 SGDLS, CDR2 YYNGEE. The CDR3 has 15 residues. DNA for the CDR3: TGTGCCAGCAGCGTAGAAGCGGGGTACCAAGAGACCCAGTACTTC. This encodes CASSVEAGYQETQYF.

V gene TRBV5-1 combines with J gene TRBJ2-5; 8 positions agree with TRBD2. The CDR3 has 13 amino acids. The germline gives CDR1 SGHRS, CDR2 YFSETQ. V shed 4 bases and J 4 bases; nucleotides not matched to a gene: 3. CDR3 bases: TGCGCCAGCAGCCTTCTAGCGGGAGAGACCCAGTACTTC. Protein: CASSLLAGETQYF.